This TCR beta chain derives from a study of T cell responses to AZD1222 COVID-19 vaccine. Study summary: The study pooled second doses at about 4 or about 12 weeks.

Study observations and caveats: It should be noted that donors were predominantly white British and more often female, and clonal diversity was possibly underestimated. Baseline antibody screening turned up just a handful of seropositive AZD1222 recipients.

Sequencing used immunoSEQ multiplex PCR; TCRdb keeps in-frame clones, though not all of them. The repertoire holds some 110,000 clones, less than 90% seen once, with 6.5% to 8.5% in the top ten. Per germline, CDR1 SEHNR and CDR2 FQNEAQ (reference sequence). The CDR3 loop spans 13 amino acids. V lost 10 bases to trimming and J lost 7 bases, with 19 bases between them. This clone occurred a few times. Its cognate antigen is unknown. The chain joins TRBV7-9 to TRBJ1-1, with D tentatively TRBD1 (6 bases). The source of this sequence is an adult in good health. The sample consisted of peripheral blood, taken on day 0 of AZD1222 vaccination. CDR3 sequence: CATLGRGDSEAFF. The CDR3 bases are TGTGCCACCCTTGGTAGGGGGGATAGTGAAGCTTTCTTT.